The 17 T cell receptor beta chains below were found in one sample sequenced in a study of T cells in localized non-small cell lung cancer. TCRdb keeps only in-frame clones here, not all; method: immunoSEQ multiplex PCR. The sample carries just under 6,000 clones, approximately 24% recorded once. The material was lung tumor tissue, obtained before any cancer treatment. Receptors were obtained from a female donor aged 60 or older with stage I lung adenocarcinoma.

This clone was detected a few times. The chain carries TRBV6-8 and TRBJ1-1; no clear D gene. V gave up 10 bases and J gave up 0 bases, with 21 bases separating them. Germline loops: CDR1 MNHGY, CDR2 SAAAGT. CDR3 length: 16 residues. CDR3 sequence (DNA): TGTGCCACCTCTAACTCAGCTCTGATTTTGAACACTGAAGCTTTCTTT. Protein product: CATSNSALILNTEAFF.

Only a few counts were recorded for this clone. CDR3 sequence: CASSGRVAGGDTQYF. The CDR3 bases are TGTGCCAGCAGCGGGAGGGTAGCGGGAGGAGATACGCAGTATTTT. The rearrangement uses TRBV9 and TRBJ2-3, with 10 positions matching TRBD2. This CDR3 contains 15 residues. The V gene end was trimmed by 3 bases and the J gene end by 5 bases; junction bases not matched to a gene: 6. Germline V gene sequence: CDR1 SGDLS, CDR2 YYNGEE. Drawing the rest from reference TRBV9 and TRBJ2-3, the complete variable domain is DSGVTQTPKHLITATGQRVTLRCSPRSGDLSVYWYQQSLDQGLQFLIQYYNGEERAKGNILERFSAQQFPDLHSELNLSSLELGDSALYFCASSGRVAGGDTQYFGPGTRLTVL.

V usage is TRBV19 and J usage is TRBJ2-2, with a weak D call TRBD1 (6 bases). This CDR3 contains 14 residues. Trimming removed 5 bases from V and 5 bases from J, with 12 bases in between. Looked up from germline, CDR1 is LNHDA and CDR2 is SQIVND (reference sequence). The CDR3 sequence: CASSRQGTTGELFF. In DNA form, the CDR3 reads TGTGCCAGTAGTCGGCAGGGGACGACCGGGGAGCTGTTTTTT.

Only a few counts were recorded for this clone. The chain recombines TRBV28 with TRBJ1-1; 10 nucleotides agree with TRBD1. After removal of 4 bases from V and 5 bases from J, the junction contained 13 bases not matched to a gene. The CDR3 is made up of 17 amino acids. Germline loops: CDR1 MDHEN, CDR2 SYDVKM. DNA of the CDR3: TGTGCCAGCAGTTACCCCCCTGGACAGGGGGTGGGAACTGAAGCTTTCTTT. This gives the protein CASSYPPGQGVGTEAFF.

This clone was seen more than once but under ten times. This chain links TRBV19 with TRBJ2-5, with a weak D call TRBD2 (6 bases). The V and J ends lost 6 bases and 2 bases respectively, with 10 bases between them. The CDR3 extends over 13 amino acids. From germline, CDR1 is LNHDA and CDR2 SQIVND (reference sequence). In nucleotides, the CDR3 is TGTGCCAGTAGGGTAGCGGATCAAGAGACCCAGTACTTC. This sequence encodes CASRVADQETQYF.

This clone appeared a few times. The junction shows a germline mismatch at one end, possibly a read error. This sequence joins TRBV6-8 and TRBJ2-3; D possibly uses TRBD1 or TRBD2 (5 bases each). The CDR3 is 16 residues long. Germline-derived CDR1 and CDR2 are MNHGY and SAAAGT. The CDR3 region is CASSDSRGGNTDTQYF. CDR3 nucleotides: TGTGCCAGCAGTGACTCGAGGGGCGGAAACACAGATACGCAGTATTTT.

This clone was seen a few times. The chain carries TRBV9 and TRBJ1-3; no reliable D call. The CDR3 is 14 amino acids. Per germline, CDR1 SGDLS and CDR2 YYNGEE. The germline V and J ends were trimmed by 0 bases and 2 bases, with 6 bases remaining between them. CDR3 DNA: TGTGCCAGCAGCGTAGGGGGAGCTGGAAACACCATATATTTT. It specifies CASSVGGAGNTIYF. Combining the CDR3 with reference TRBV9 and TRBJ1-3 gives the whole variable domain DSGVTQTPKHLITATGQRVTLRCSPRSGDLSVYWYQQSLDQGLQFLIQYYNGEERAKGNILERFSAQQFPDLHSELNLSSLELGDSALYFCASSVGGAGNTIYFGEGSWLTVV.

This clone came up a few times. This chain joins TRBV18 and TRBJ1-1; the D gene is possibly TRBD1 (6 bases). Germline V gene data show CDR1 as KGHSH and CDR2 as LQKENI. CDR3 length equals 16 residues. Trimming shortened V by 1 base and J by 4 bases, and 16 bases separated the two germline ends. The CDR3 DNA sequence: TGTGCCAGCTCACCACGATCACAGGGTTCGGGCACTGAAGCTTTCTTT. It yields the protein CASSPRSQGSGTEAFF.

The V call is TRBV30, the J call TRBJ2-7; TRBD1 is a possible D gene (6 bases). The germline V and J ends were trimmed by 4 bases and 0 bases, with 10 bases remaining between them. Looked up from germline, CDR1 is GTSNPN and CDR2 is SVGIG (reference sequence). The CDR3 consists of 13 residues. CDR3 in DNA: TGTGCCTGGAATAGGGGGAGCTCCTACGAGCAGTACTTC. Encoded protein: CAWNRGSSYEQYF.

The rearrangement links TRBV11-3 to TRBJ2-1; 10 bases match TRBD1. V lost 5 bases and J lost 0; bases outside the gene matches: 4. In germline, CDR1 is SGHNT, CDR2 YENEEA. There are 16 residues in the CDR3. The CDR3 nucleotides read TGTGCCAGCAGCGCCCGGGACAGGGGCTCCTACAATGAGCAGTTCTTC. This codes for CASSARDRGSYNEQFF.

The rearrangement uses TRBV9 and TRBJ2-2; D is unresolved. Looked up from germline, CDR1 is SGDLS and CDR2 is YYNGEE. V dropped 0 bases and J dropped 3 bases, with 9 bases sitting between them. The CDR3 is 15 amino acids. The CDR3 DNA reads TGTGCCAGCAGCGTAGGCGGTTCCGACACCGGGGAGCTGTTTTTT. Amino acid sequence: CASSVGGSDTGELFF.

J is TRBJ1-1 and V is TRBV11-3; D gene ambiguous. The CDR3 spans 15 residues. V gave up 1 base and J gave up 0 bases, with 9 bases separating them. CDR1 and CDR2 from the germline V gene are SGHNT and YENEEA. The CDR3 DNA reads as TGTGCCAGCAGCTTAGGGGCAGGATTGAACACTGAAGCTTTCTTT. This codes for CASSLGAGLNTEAFF.

This sequence joins TRBV28 and TRBJ2-7; the D gene is possibly TRBD2 (6 bases). Trimming took 9 bases from V and 0 from J, leaving 15 bases between them. Germline V gene sequence: CDR1 MDHEN, CDR2 SYDVKM. CDR3 length equals 14 residues. CDR3 bases: TGTGCCAGTAACGGAGGGTTAAGCTCCTACGAGCAGTACTTC. Residues: CASNGGLSSYEQYF.

This clone is termed medium-sized. The J gene is TRBJ1-1, the V gene TRBV6-8; 8 bases match TRBD1. The V gene's germline CDR1 is MNHGY and CDR2 SAAAGT. Trimming cost V 5 bases and J 2 bases; bases outside gene matches: 13. The CDR3 has 17 amino acids. The CDR3 DNA follows: TGTGCCAGCAGTGACGTGGGCAGGGGGCACGGAAACACTGAAGCTTTCTTT. This encodes CASSDVGRGHGNTEAFF.

This clone was detected a few times. The CDR3 bases are TGTGCCAGCAGCTCATTAGGTCAGATGAACACTGAAGCTTTCTTT. Translated: CASSSLGQMNTEAFF. The chain couples TRBV11-3 to TRBJ1-1; D remains ambiguous. V was clipped by 4 bases and J by 0 bases, with 12 bases between them. CDR1 and CDR2 from the germline V gene are SGHNT and YENEEA. This CDR3 comprises 15 residues.

The rearrangement uses TRBV28 and TRBJ2-1; D gene unclear. CDR3 size: 15 residues. Germline CDR1 is MDHEN and CDR2 is SYDVKM. V lost 1 base, J lost 7 bases, and 14 bases lay in between. CDR3 sequence (DNA): TGTGCCAGCAGTTTATCGAAGCAAGGTGGTAATGAGCAGTTCTTC. This sequence encodes CASSLSKQGGNEQFF. Filled out from reference TRBV28 and TRBJ2-1, the complete variable domain reads DVKVTQSSRYLVKRTGEKVFLECVQDMDHENMFWYRQDPGLGLRLIYFSYDVKMKEKGDIPEGYSVSREKKERFSLILESASTNQTSMYLCASSLSKQGGNEQFFGPGTRLTVL.

The V and J genes are TRBV6-8 and TRBJ2-3; maybe TRBD2 (5 bases). There are 14 residues in the CDR3. Germline V gene data show CDR1 as MNHGY and CDR2 as SAAAGT. The V end lost 4 bases, the J end lost 3 bases, and 11 bases lay between the germline ends. The CDR3: CASSSPGRTDTQYF. CDR3 nucleotide sequence: TGTGCCAGCAGTTCCCCTGGGAGAACAGATACGCAGTATTTT.